This TCR beta chain was observed in a study of cytotoxic CD8 clonotypes in ibrutinib-treated CLL (dated by TCRdb to the early 2020s). Some background on the complete study: The cohort was composed of more than ten relapsed/refractory and around 14 treatment-naive patients; IGHV unmutated status was identified in approximately 18 patients. Samples at response were collected after a median of about 12 months of treatment, with a range of roughly 6 to 40 months. All remission and progressive disease samples were collected while patients were still receiving ibrutinib. An average of about 250,000 productive templates and 94,082 productive rearrangements was obtained per sample. Of the approximately 94 people in the trial, around 26 had longitudinal samples available. Responses were partial in around 25 patients and complete in 2; after median around 72 months follow-up, about 14 stayed in remission and 12 progressed. Cryopreserved peripheral blood mononuclear cells were obtained prior to treatment, at the time of response, and at either disease progression or sustained remission. On the study overall, not on this receptor specifically: Baseline clonality was found to be higher than that of age-matched healthy donors and was strongly correlated with circulating CD8+ T-cell counts. Public clonotypes were rare and either shrank or stayed stable during treatment, and the rise in clonality at ibrutinib response reflected expansion of private clonotypes. Sustained-remission and progressing patients did not have matched sampling times, and lymph node repertoires were not examined. An increase in clonality was observed at ibrutinib response, with clonality remaining stable during sustained remission and falling back toward baseline at progression.

The sample's time point label is to be understood as: progressive disease on ibrutinib. For TCR beta library preparation, roughly 2 micrograms of genomic DNA were extracted from the cryopreserved PBMCs. Longitudinal blood samples from CLL patients on ibrutinib monotherapy were analyzed using high-throughput TCR beta sequencing. The patients took part in an open-label, single-center phase 2 trial of ibrutinib monotherapy. Each clonotype received, on average, about 10x coverage in deep resolution sequencing performed on a MiSeq, where the target depth lay between 1 in 1 million and 1 in 200,000 T cells. The immunoSEQ hsTCRB Kit was used to generate TCR beta libraries. The source study handled its data this way. Data were analyzed with ImmunoSEQ Data Assistant and ImmunoSEQ Analyzer, with V, D and J genes assigned per IMGT definitions. Clonality, with values ranging from 0 to 1, was calculated as one minus the normalized Shannon entropy of productive rearrangement frequencies. Only overrepresented clonotypes making up at least 0.05% of the repertoire of each patient were included in the public clonotype analysis. Some twelve repertoires from age-matched healthy donors, obtained from immuneACCESS, served as clonality controls. Drawn from immuneACCESS, this table holds only the in-frame rearrangements with V and J called that TCRdb kept. Clones are partly lost; checked studies trace under half to an unresolved V gene and leave the rest unexplained. From that table come the V and J calls and clone size; the DNA was used to work out D and trimming. For this sample the table gives about 160,000 clones, of which approximately 91% were detected only once. The top ten clonotypes cover about 2.9% of the sample.

The cysteine opens and the phenylalanine closes a CDR3 of 13 amino acids. The kept DNA is CDR3 alone, 39 bases in frame from the first base. Details on this clone: It lacks a known antigen. Per-base qualities were not stored, and no clone one base away is much larger.

Source: PBMCs, taken at disease progression, from a patient treated with ibrutinib. This TCR was recovered from a human donor with chronic lymphocytic leukemia. The receptor chain draws on TRBV7-5 and TRBJ2-5. TRBV7-5 counts as a pseudogene. CDR3 protein: CVSPRRGGETQYF. At the DNA level, the sequence is TGTGTCAGCCCGCGCAGGGGAGGAGAGACCCAGTACTTC.